One and the same sample provided the 22 T cell receptor beta chains below, sequenced in a study of T cell responses to AZD1222 COVID-19 vaccine. Method: immunoSEQ multiplex PCR; TCRdb's copy keeps in-frame clones and lacks some. The table includes approximately 180,000 clones, less than 95% detected once. Sequencing used peripheral blood, obtained on day 0 of AZD1222 vaccination. These receptors all stem from an adult in good health.

The chain combines TRBV6-2 or TRBV6-3 with TRBJ1-1, with 12 bases matching TRBD1. CDR1 is MNHEY, CDR2 SVGEGT, per germline. The CDR3 contains 15 residues. The V and J ends lost 5 bases and 5 bases, in that order; junction bases with no gene match: 6. The CDR3 DNA reads as TGTGCCAGCAGTATCCGGGACAGGGGGCAAACTGAAGCTTTCTTT. Its translation is CASSIRDRGQTEAFF.

V is TRBV18 and J is TRBJ1-1, with D hard to call. The CDR3 is made up of 12 amino acids. Trimming removed 4 bases from V and 3 bases from J, with 6 bases in between. Germline-derived CDR1 and CDR2 are KGHSH and LQKENI. Written as DNA, the CDR3 is TGTGCCAGCTCACTTCGGGACACTGAAGCTTTCTTT. Residues: CASSLRDTEAFF.

The chain is built from TRBV5-1 and TRBJ1-1, with TRBD1 as a possible D gene (5 bases). Germline lookup yields CDR1 SGHRS and CDR2 YFSETQ. CDR3 length: 14 amino acids. V lost 1 base, J lost 3 bases, and 10 bases lay in between. The CDR3 is CASSLWGMDTEAFF. As DNA, the CDR3 is TGCGCCAGCAGCTTGTGGGGCATGGACACTGAAGCTTTCTTT.

The V gene is TRBV29-1, the J gene TRBJ2-5, with D possibly TRBD1 on 5 matching bases. Germline V gene data show CDR1 as SQVTM and CDR2 as ANQGSEA. This CDR3 is 14 amino acids long. Trimming took off 4 bases at V and 1 base at J, with 13 bases between the two ends. CDR3 nucleotide sequence: TGCAGCGTTGGCCCCCGACAGACCCAAGAGACCCAGTACTTC. Its protein is CSVGPRQTQETQYF.

This chain joins TRBV19 and TRBJ1-1, with a tentative D call TRBD1 (6 bases). Germline V gene sequence: CDR1 LNHDA, CDR2 SQIVND (reference sequence). This CDR3 comprises 18 residues. The V end lost 4 bases, the J end lost 0 bases, and 21 bases lay between the germline ends. The CDR3: CASSRLQGFSSMNTEAFF. The DNA of the CDR3 is TGTGCCAGTAGTAGGTTACAGGGTTTTTCGTCAATGAACACTGAAGCTTTCTTT.

This clone was detected only a few times. V gene TRBV18 combines with J gene TRBJ1-3, with D unresolved. The CDR3 spans 16 residues. Between the trimmed V and J ends, which lost 0 bases and 0 bases, there was a span of 9 bases. Per the germline V gene, CDR1 is KGHSH and CDR2 is LQKENI. CDR3 DNA sequence: TGTGCCAGCTCACCACCCTCGCGAAACTCTGGAAACACCATATATTTT. This sequence encodes CASSPPSRNSGNTIYF.

V is TRBV30 and J is TRBJ2-1; 9 nucleotides match TRBD2. The CDR3 sequence is 15 residues long. Per the germline V gene, CDR1 is GTSNPN and CDR2 is SVGIG (reference sequence). J lost 4 bases, V lost 3 bases, and 7 bases had no gene match. Here the CDR3 reads CAWSPRAGGYNEQFF. DNA of the CDR3: TGTGCCTGGAGCCCCCGAGCGGGGGGATACAATGAGCAGTTCTTC.

This clone was counted once. This chain uses TRBV7-9 with TRBJ1-4, with D unclear. Germline CDR1 and CDR2: SEHNR and FQNEAQ (reference sequence). The V gene lost 4 bases and the J gene lost 8 bases, with 8 bases spanning the gap. The CDR3 is 12 residues long. CDR3 region: CASSSTPEKLFF. For the CDR3, the DNA is TGTGCCAGCAGCTCGACTCCCGAAAAACTGTTTTTT.

V and J are TRBV6-1 and TRBJ1-2; D is uncertain. The CDR3 runs to 15 residues. Germline CDR1 reads MNHNS; CDR2 reads SASEGT. Trimming cost V 0 bases and J 4 bases, with 12 bases left between them. The CDR3 spells CASSEALRAAYGYTF. CDR3 sequence (DNA): TGTGCCAGCAGTGAAGCGCTTAGGGCCGCCTATGGCTACACCTTC.

This clone was found a few times. The chain uses TRBV5-4 and TRBJ2-1; 7 bases agree with TRBD1. From germline, CDR1 is SGHNT and CDR2 YYREEE (reference sequence). The CDR3 is 13 residues long. The V segment lost 2 bases and the J segment 9 bases; nucleotides outside the gene matches: 5. CDR3 in DNA: TGTGCCAGCAGCTTAACGACAGGGAGTGAGCAGTTCTTC. Translation: CASSLTTGSEQFF.

This clone showed up just once. The gene calls are TRBV5-1 and TRBJ1-3; no definite D call. CDR3 length: 15 residues. Germline CDR1 reads SGHRS; CDR2 reads YFSETQ. Trimming took 0 bases from V and 2 from J, leaving 9 bases between them. In DNA, the CDR3 is TGCGCCAGCAGCTTGGAAAAGATCGCTGGAAACACCATATATTTT. Amino acids: CASSLEKIAGNTIYF.

The chain recombines TRBV4-3 with TRBJ2-7; D is undetermined. Germline V gives CDR1 LGHNA, CDR2 YSLEER. With 0 bases removed from V and 1 base from J, the gap between germline ends came to 10 bases. The CDR3 runs to 15 residues. Written as DNA, the CDR3 is TGCGCCAGCAGCCAAGAGGATCGGGTGTCCTACGAGCAGTACTTC. Amino acid sequence: CASSQEDRVSYEQYF.

The gene calls are TRBV7-9 and TRBJ1-1; 7 positions agree with TRBD1. The V segment lost 6 bases and the J segment 3 bases; nucleotides outside the gene matches: 7. The length of the CDR3 is 14 residues. Germline-derived CDR1 and CDR2 are SEHNR and FQNEAQ (reference sequence). CDR3 loop: CASSLQGYDTEAFF. CDR3 DNA sequence: TGTGCCAGCAGTCTACAGGGGTACGACACTGAAGCTTTCTTT.

V is TRBV30 and J is TRBJ2-5, with 9 bases lining up with TRBD2. V lost 3 bases and J lost 5; bases outside the gene matches: 4. The CDR3 is 13 amino acids. CDR1 is GTSNPN, CDR2 SVGIG, per germline (reference sequence). The CDR3 protein is CAWRRGGLETQYF. Here the CDR3 DNA reads TGTGCCTGGAGGCGGGGGGGCCTGGAGACCCAGTACTTC.

This clone was seen just once. This sequence joins TRBV7-2 and TRBJ2-2; TRBD2 matches 9 bases. After removal of 3 bases from V and 4 bases from J, the junction contained 6 bases not matched to a gene. CDR1 is SGHTA, CDR2 FQGNSA, per germline. The CDR3 totals 16 residues. The CDR3 DNA sequence: TGTGCCAGCAGCTTTTTTAGCGGGGGCCCCACCGGGGAGCTGTTTTTT. This gives the protein CASSFFSGGPTGELFF.

The genes are TRBV2 and TRBJ1-5, with 12 bases matching TRBD1. The CDR3 is 14 amino acids. Germline assignment: CDR1 SNHLY and CDR2 FYNNEI. Unmatched junction bases numbered 0, after V lost 3 bases and J lost 6 bases. The CDR3 loop is CASSEGQGAQPQHF. The CDR3 DNA reads as TGTGCCAGCAGTGAGGGACAGGGGGCTCAGCCCCAGCATTTT.

The chain carries TRBV19 and TRBJ1-2, with a possible D match to TRBD1 (5 bases). Germline values: CDR1 LNHDA, CDR2 SQIVND (reference sequence). Between the trimmed V and J ends, which lost 4 bases and 4 bases, there was a span of 7 bases. The CDR3 runs to 12 residues. CDR3 protein: CASSSQGYGYTF. The CDR3 coding sequence is TGTGCCAGTAGTAGCCAGGGCTATGGCTACACCTTC.

The J gene is TRBJ1-2, the V gene TRBV7-9; TRBD1 agrees at 10 bases. V lost 4 bases and J lost 4; bases outside the gene matches: 9. CDR1 and CDR2 (germline): SEHNR, FQNEAQ (reference sequence). The CDR3 covers 16 residues. This CDR3 reads CASSSDRDRGSYGYTF. CDR3 DNA: TGTGCCAGCAGCTCCGACCGGGACAGGGGCAGCTATGGCTACACCTTC.

In DNA form, the CDR3 reads TGTGCCAGCAGCTTAGCGGGGGCGGGGAACACTGAAGCTTTCTTT. Translated, it gives CASSLAGAGNTEAFF. This rearrangement joins TRBV7-2 to TRBJ1-1; a possible D gene is TRBD1 (6 bases). V lost 0 bases and J 1 base, leaving 9 bases between the germline ends. The V gene's germline CDR1 is SGHTA and CDR2 FQGNSA. The CDR3 consists of 15 residues.

This rearrangement joins TRBV4-2 to TRBJ1-4; D remains unclear. Germline loops: CDR1 LGHNA, CDR2 YNFKEQ. V lost 4 bases to trimming and J lost 8 bases, with 11 bases between them. The CDR3 runs to 13 residues. Here the CDR3 reads CASSPRAGEKLFF. For the CDR3, the DNA is TGTGCCAGCAGCCCCCGGGCTGGGGAAAAACTGTTTTTT.

The chain joins TRBV19 to TRBJ2-5; D is unresolved. V lost 3 bases to trimming and J lost 5 bases, with 10 bases between them. The CDR3 loop spans 13 amino acids. The V gene's germline CDR1 is LNHDA and CDR2 SQIVND (reference sequence). The CDR3 spells CASSIARQETQYF. CDR3 DNA sequence: TGTGCCAGTAGTATTGCCCGCCAGGAGACCCAGTACTTC. Full variable domain (outside the CDR3, taken from reference TRBV19 and TRBJ2-5): DGGITQSPKYLFRKEGQNVTLSCEQNLNHDAMYWYRQDPGQGLRLIYYSQIVNDFQKGDIAEGYSVSREKKESFPLTVTSAQKNPTAFYLCASSIARQETQYFGPGTRLLVL.

This chain joins TRBV24-1 and TRBJ2-5; 8 bases are a match to TRBD2. The CDR3 runs 16 residues. J lost 3 bases, V lost 9 bases, and 14 bases had no gene match. CDR1 is KGHDR, CDR2 SFDVKD, per germline. Here the CDR3 reads CATVWVLAGREETQYF. CDR3 sequence (DNA): TGTGCCACCGTATGGGTCTTAGCGGGGAGGGAAGAGACCCAGTACTTC.